This TCR beta chain was captured by sequencing in a study of blood T cell repertoires in COVID-19. The overall study: The origin of the acute and convalescent COVID-19 samples was the United States, Italy and Spain.

In Seattle, patients joined the study during active infection and were tracked longitudinally. V lost 4 bases and J 4 bases, leaving 10 bases between the germline ends. The CDR3 sequence is 12 residues long. The germline gives CDR1 GTSNPN, CDR2 SVGIG (reference sequence). Sequenced by immunoSEQ multiplex PCR; TCRdb stores in-frame clones only, minus some. This sample has about 300,000 clones, with 91% found just once. The origin of this receptor is a woman in her 30s with COVID-19, enrolled during active disease. This chain uses TRBV30 with TRBJ1-2; the D is unclear. Sequenced sample: peripheral blood. As DNA, the CDR3 is TGTGCCTGGATACGGTACGCCTATGGCTACACCTTC. The encoded protein is CAWIRYAYGYTF.